These T cell receptor beta chains were read from a single sample in a study of beta chain features in type 1 diabetes. Produced via immunoSEQ multiplex PCR; TCRdb's table is partial and in-frame only. The table lists around 250,000 clones, 68% of them singletons. The sample comprised naive CD4+ T cells from blood. Receptors originate from a man aged 25 to 40 in good health. CDR3s include the opening cysteine and the closing phenylalanine or tryptophan. Each record gives: V gene, D gene, clone size, J gene, CDR3 protein, CDR3 DNA. D genes are given only for firm matches. A clone size is listed for some rows: how often the clone was seen (once, few, many), or a class if it is expanded.

V: TRBV29-1
D: -
size: -
J: TRBJ1-2
CDR3: CSVERRLNYGYTF
DNA: TGCAGCGTTGAGCGCCGTCTCAACTATGGCTACACCTTC

V: TRBV18
D: -
size: -
J: TRBJ2-7
CDR3: CASSPKLGTYEQYF
DNA: TGTGCCAGCTCACCAAAATTAGGGACGTACGAGCAGTACTTC

V: TRBV20-1
D: -
size: -
J: TRBJ2-5
CDR3: CSATGKETQYF
DNA: TGCAGTGCTACAGGGAAAGAGACCCAGTACTTC

V: TRBV4-1
D: TRBD2
size: -
J: TRBJ2-2
CDR3: CASSRQREFGELFF
DNA: TGCGCCAGCAGCCGACAGCGGGAGTTCGGGGAGCTGTTTTTT

V: TRBV30
D: -
size: -
J: TRBJ1-2
CDR3: CAWSPGGYGYTF
DNA: TGTGCCTGGAGTCCTGGTGGCTATGGCTACACCTTC

V: TRBV18
D: -
size: -
J: TRBJ2-3
CDR3: CASSLSTDTQYF
DNA: TGTGCCAGCTCACTTAGCACAGATACGCAGTATTTT

V: TRBV7-2
D: -
size: -
J: TRBJ2-1
CDR3: CASSQGRNREQFF
DNA: TGTGCCAGCAGCCAGGGACGGAACCGAGAGCAGTTCTTC

V: TRBV7-8
D: -
size: -
J: TRBJ2-7
CDR3: CASSLRESGGYEQYF
DNA: TGTGCCAGCAGTTTAAGAGAGTCGGGCGGCTACGAGCAGTACTTC

V: TRBV14
D: -
size: -
J: TRBJ2-1
CDR3: CASSQDSRTLQFF
DNA: TGTGCCAGCAGCCAAGATAGTCGGACACTCCAGTTCTTC

V: TRBV28
D: TRBD2
size: -
J: TRBJ2-3
CDR3: CASSFLAGASPTDTQYF
DNA: TGTGCCAGCAGTTTCCTAGCGGGAGCCTCCCCCACAGATACGCAGTATTTT

V: TRBV4-3
D: TRBD1
size: -
J: TRBJ2-3
CDR3: CASSQESGGRGVRITDTQYF
DNA: TGCGCCAGCAGCCAAGAGTCAGGGGGACGTGGGGTTAGGATCACAGATACGCAGTATTTT

V: TRBV29-1
D: TRBD2
size: -
J: TRBJ2-3
CDR3: CSVVGAGGPNTQYF
DNA: TGCAGCGTCGTCGGAGCGGGAGGGCCAAATACGCAGTATTTT

V: TRBV2
D: TRBD2
size: -
J: TRBJ2-1
CDR3: CASRRTSGTYEQFF
DNA: TGTGCCAGCCGAAGGACTAGCGGGACCTATGAGCAGTTCTTC

V: TRBV30
D: -
size: -
J: TRBJ1-6
CDR3: CAWSVQGLLHF
DNA: TGTGCCTGGAGTGTACAAGGGCTCCTCCACTTT

V: TRBV18
D: -
size: -
J: TRBJ1-4
CDR3: CANPGVELNEKLFF
DNA: TGTGCCAACCCAGGAGTGGAGCTTAATGAAAAACTGTTTTTT

V: TRBV28
D: -
size: -
J: TRBJ2-7
CDR3: CASSGQSLPSYEQYF
DNA: TGTGCCAGCAGTGGACAGTCCCTCCCCTCCTACGAGCAGTACTTC

V: TRBV29-1
D: -
size: few
J: TRBJ2-6
CDR3: CSVFLQGTGANVLTF
DNA: TGCAGCGTTTTTCTCCAGGGTACCGGGGCCAACGTCCTGACTTTC

V: TRBV2
D: -
size: -
J: TRBJ2-5
CDR3: CASSERRGGHETQYF
DNA: TGTGCCAGCAGTGAGAGAAGGGGAGGCCACGAGACCCAGTACTTC

V: TRBV30
D: -
size: few
J: TRBJ1-1
CDR3: CASDSGWAHTEAFF
DNA: TGTGCCTCCGACTCCGGGTGGGCACACACTGAAGCTTTCTTT

V: TRBV2
D: -
size: -
J: TRBJ2-2
CDR3: CASSEANTGELFF
DNA: TGTGCCAGCAGTGAGGCGAACACCGGGGAGCTGTTTTTT

V: TRBV28
D: -
size: few
J: TRBJ2-1
CDR3: CASTTGANEQFF
DNA: TGTGCCAGCACCACAGGAGCGAATGAGCAGTTCTTC

V: TRBV5-1
D: -
size: -
J: TRBJ1-2
CDR3: CASSFSDRTHNGYTF
DNA: TGCGCCAGCAGCTTTAGTGACAGGACCCATAATGGCTACACCTTC

V: TRBV7-2
D: -
size: -
J: TRBJ2-2
CDR3: CASSRRGTSNTGELFF
DNA: TGTGCCAGCAGCCGTCGCGGGACTTCGAACACCGGGGAGCTGTTTTTT

V: TRBV20-1
D: -
size: -
J: TRBJ2-1
CDR3: CSARGPDEQFF
DNA: TGCAGTGCTAGAGGGCCCGATGAGCAGTTCTTC

V: TRBV9
D: TRBD2
size: -
J: TRBJ2-1
CDR3: CASSERLAGGREQFF
DNA: TGTGCCAGCAGCGAAAGACTAGCGGGAGGCCGAGAGCAGTTCTTC

V: TRBV6-5
D: -
size: -
J: TRBJ2-3
CDR3: CASSSGYNTQYF
DNA: TGTGCCAGCAGCTCGGGATATAATACGCAGTATTTT

V: TRBV2
D: -
size: -
J: TRBJ2-5
CDR3: CASKLEGTAYF
DNA: TGTGCCAGCAAATTGGAGGGGACAGCATACTTC

V: TRBV29-1
D: TRBD1
size: -
J: TRBJ2-3
CDR3: CSVSGQGTDTQYF
DNA: TGCAGCGTCTCCGGACAGGGAACAGATACGCAGTATTTT

V: TRBV10-3
D: TRBD1
size: -
J: TRBJ2-3
CDR3: CAISESSGTGDGDTQYF
DNA: TGTGCCATCAGTGAGTCATCGGGGACAGGAGACGGAGATACGCAGTATTTT

V: TRBV29-1
D: -
size: few
J: TRBJ2-7
CDR3: CSVADRPYEQYF
DNA: TGCAGCGTTGCGGACCGACCCTACGAGCAGTACTTC

V: TRBV10-3
D: -
size: -
J: TRBJ2-7
CDR3: CAISELAPQMDEQYF
DNA: TGTGCCATCAGTGAGCTGGCACCCCAGATGGACGAGCAGTACTTC

V: TRBV6-1
D: TRBD2
size: once
J: TRBJ2-3
CDR3: CASSEVTGLAVDTQYF
DNA: TGTGCCAGCAGTGAAGTGACTGGACTAGCGGTAGATACGCAGTATTTT

V: TRBV30
D: TRBD1
size: -
J: TRBJ2-5
CDR3: CAWATGGRETQYF
DNA: TGTGCCTGGGCTACAGGGGGTAGAGAGACCCAGTACTTC

V: TRBV30
D: -
size: -
J: TRBJ1-5
CDR3: CAWGVGTYNQPQHF
DNA: TGTGCCTGGGGGGTCGGGACATACAATCAGCCCCAGCATTTT

V: TRBV30
D: -
size: -
J: TRBJ2-3
CDR3: CAWSQSTSTDTQYF
DNA: TGTGCCTGGAGTCAATCCACTAGCACAGATACGCAGTATTTT

V: TRBV20-1
D: -
size: -
J: TRBJ2-1
CDR3: CSAKTTSEQFF
DNA: TGCAGTGCTAAGACTACTTCTGAGCAGTTCTTC

V: TRBV27
D: TRBD2
size: -
J: TRBJ2-7
CDR3: CASSRGLAGVESYEQYF
DNA: TGTGCCAGCAGTCGGGGACTAGCGGGAGTTGAGTCCTACGAGCAGTACTTC

V: TRBV25-1
D: TRBD1
size: few
J: TRBJ2-7
CDR3: CATQGHFEQYF
DNA: TGTGCCACACAGGGGCACTTCGAGCAGTACTTC

V: TRBV29-1
D: -
size: few
J: TRBJ2-1
CDR3: CSKQTPYNEQFF
DNA: TGCAGTAAGCAGACCCCCTACAATGAGCAGTTCTTC

V: TRBV7-2
D: -
size: -
J: TRBJ2-5
CDR3: CASSAGTRSFQETQYF
DNA: TGTGCCAGCAGCGCCGGGACACGAAGTTTCCAAGAGACCCAGTACTTC

V: TRBV28
D: -
size: -
J: TRBJ2-5
CDR3: CASRGAGGAYQETQYF
DNA: TGTGCCAGCAGGGGGGCGGGCGGAGCGTATCAAGAGACCCAGTACTTC

V: TRBV29-1
D: -
size: -
J: TRBJ2-5
CDR3: CSVEFPGETQYF
DNA: TGCAGCGTGGAATTCCCAGGAGAGACCCAGTACTTC

V: TRBV9
D: TRBD2
size: -
J: TRBJ2-7
CDR3: CASSVDLAGTTSSYEQYF
DNA: TGTGCCAGCAGCGTAGACCTAGCGGGGACGACGAGCTCCTACGAGCAGTACTTC

V: TRBV30
D: -
size: -
J: TRBJ2-7
CDR3: CAWVGSYEQYF
DNA: TGTGCCTGGGTTGGCTCCTACGAGCAGTACTTC

V: TRBV29-1
D: -
size: -
J: TRBJ2-2
CDR3: CSVVAGSSNTGELFF
DNA: TGCAGCGTTGTTGCGGGCAGCTCGAACACCGGGGAGCTGTTTTTT

V: TRBV7-2
D: TRBD1
size: -
J: TRBJ1-2
CDR3: CASIPTGVEGYTF
DNA: TGTGCCAGCATTCCAACAGGGGTGGAAGGCTACACCTTC

V: TRBV29-1
D: -
size: -
J: TRBJ2-5
CDR3: CSVGGRRETQYF
DNA: TGCAGCGTTGGGGGGCGCCGAGAGACCCAGTACTTC

V: TRBV27
D: TRBD1
size: -
J: TRBJ2-5
CDR3: CASSGNPGQGDQETQYF
DNA: TGTGCCAGCAGTGGGAATCCGGGACAGGGGGACCAAGAGACCCAGTACTTC

V: TRBV6-5
D: -
size: -
J: TRBJ2-1
CDR3: CASSFGYSYNEQFF
DNA: TGTGCCAGCAGTTTTGGTTACTCCTACAATGAGCAGTTCTTC

V: TRBV13
D: -
size: -
J: TRBJ1-1
CDR3: CASSSYIGTEAFF
DNA: TGTGCCAGCAGCTCGTACATTGGGACTGAAGCTTTCTTT

V: TRBV6-1
D: -
size: -
J: TRBJ1-1
CDR3: CASRPGIRSEAFF
DNA: TGTGCCAGCAGACCTGGTATTCGGTCTGAAGCTTTCTTT

V: TRBV15
D: -
size: -
J: TRBJ2-2
CDR3: CATSRELANTGELFF
DNA: TGTGCCACCAGCAGAGAACTAGCGAACACCGGGGAGCTGTTTTTT

V: TRBV5-1
D: -
size: -
J: TRBJ2-5
CDR3: CASSLASRAGETQYF
DNA: TGCGCCAGCAGCTTGGCTTCCAGGGCTGGTGAGACCCAGTACTTC

V: TRBV30
D: -
size: -
J: TRBJ2-2
CDR3: CAWNGVSQGGELFF
DNA: TGTGCCTGGAACGGGGTCTCCCAAGGCGGGGAGCTGTTTTTT

V: TRBV30
D: -
size: -
J: TRBJ2-5
CDR3: CAWSVFPGLQETQYF
DNA: TGTGCCTGGAGTGTATTTCCGGGGCTTCAAGAGACCCAGTACTTC

V: TRBV29-1
D: -
size: -
J: TRBJ1-4
CDR3: CSVEGQLGEKLFF
DNA: TGCAGCGTTGAGGGACAATTGGGGGAAAAACTGTTTTTT

V: TRBV14
D: -
size: -
J: TRBJ2-3
CDR3: CASSPPSHTDTQYF
DNA: TGTGCCAGCAGCCCGCCTAGTCACACAGATACGCAGTATTTT

V: TRBV30
D: -
size: -
J: TRBJ2-1
CDR3: CAWSGRLGGYNEQFF
DNA: TGTGCCTGGAGTGGCAGACTAGGGGGATACAATGAGCAGTTCTTC

V: TRBV4-3
D: -
size: -
J: TRBJ1-2
CDR3: CASSYNVNWGYTF
DNA: TGCGCCAGCAGCTATAACGTTAACTGGGGCTACACCTTC

V: TRBV29-1
D: -
size: -
J: TRBJ2-1
CDR3: CSVAQTEQFF
DNA: TGCAGCGTTGCGCAGACCGAGCAGTTCTTC